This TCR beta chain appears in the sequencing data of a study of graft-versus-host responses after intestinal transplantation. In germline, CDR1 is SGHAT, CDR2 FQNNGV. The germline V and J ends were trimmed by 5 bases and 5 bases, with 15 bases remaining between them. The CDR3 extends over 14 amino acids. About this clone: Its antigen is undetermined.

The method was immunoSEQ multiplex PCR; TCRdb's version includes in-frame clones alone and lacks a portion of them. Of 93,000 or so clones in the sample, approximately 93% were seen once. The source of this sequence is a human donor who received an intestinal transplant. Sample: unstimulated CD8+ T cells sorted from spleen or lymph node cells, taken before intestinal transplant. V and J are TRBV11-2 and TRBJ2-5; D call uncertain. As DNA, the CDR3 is TGTGCCAGCAGCCCGATGATGATCGGGGAGACCCAGTACTTC. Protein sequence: CASSPMMIGETQYF.